This T cell receptor (beta chain) was sequenced for a study of blood T cells in healthy people across ages. Study results and limitations: In long-lived donors, naive CD4+ cell counts and diversity exceeded those of aged donors. There was no known CMV status for donors, so expanded clonotype changes were possibly confounded.

Germline lookup yields CDR1 SGHRS and CDR2 YFSETQ. The CDR3 loop spans 15 amino acids. Trimming stripped 4 bases from V and 5 bases from J, with 16 bases between. This clonotype was counted at least ten times. Its antigen is unidentified. Next came a second PCR, run for about 7 to 11 cycles, which used a sample-barcoded 5' primer along with a J-beta primer mix. A 12-random-nucleotide template-switch adaptor tagged each cDNA molecule. TCRdb ran MiXCR on the 5' RACE reads and lists one entry per CDR3 protein. The sample carries about 590,000 distinct CDR3 sequences, approximately 30% recorded once. This TCR was recovered from a woman of 80 years or more in good health. V is TRBV5-1 and J is TRBJ2-1; perhaps TRBD2 as D (5 bases). Sequenced: blood. The CDR3 nucleotides are TGCGCCAGCAGCCGCCAGCGGTTTCGAGACAATGAGCAGTTCTTC. As protein: CASSRQRFRDNEQFF.